This T cell receptor beta chain appears in the sequencing data of a study of control samples from healthy donors and cancer patients (dated by TCRdb to the early 2020s). Based on the germline V gene, the CDR1 and CDR2 sequences are SGHDT and YYEEEE. V and J are truncated by 0 bases and 4 bases respectively, leaving an intervening sequence of 10 bases. Measured from the cysteine to the phenylalanine, the CDR3 is 14 residues long. The entry retains the CDR3 DNA only, 42 bases that are in frame from base 1. To note about this clone: Its recognized antigen is unknown. No per-base quality is available; no much larger clone lies one base away.

Library prep was done by the immunoSEQ multiplex PCR assay. The table was pulled from immuneACCESS by TCRdb, which kept in-frame rearrangements only. Such tables lose some clones; where checked, under half of the loss comes from unresolved V genes, and the rest has no known cause. The sample table lists about 38,000 clones, 83% of them with a count of one. Together, the top ten hold 20% to 25% of the sample. The rearranged segments are TRBV5-6 and TRBJ1-2; no D segment can be confidently identified. The sequence was obtained from a woman aged 55-70 years with lung cancer. Source material: PBMCs. The nucleotide sequence reads as follows: TGTGCCAGCAGCTTGGCCCAGGCAACCTATGGCTACACCTTC. Its amino acids are CASSLAQATYGYTF.